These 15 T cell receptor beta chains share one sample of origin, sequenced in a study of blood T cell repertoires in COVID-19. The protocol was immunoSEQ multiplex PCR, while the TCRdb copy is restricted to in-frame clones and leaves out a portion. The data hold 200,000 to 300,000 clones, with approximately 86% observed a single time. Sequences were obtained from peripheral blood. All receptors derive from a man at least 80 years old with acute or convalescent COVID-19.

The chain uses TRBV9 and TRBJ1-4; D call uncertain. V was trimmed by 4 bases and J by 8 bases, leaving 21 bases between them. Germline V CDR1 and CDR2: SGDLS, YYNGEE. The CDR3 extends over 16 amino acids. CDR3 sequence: CASSRTNLGAYEKLFF. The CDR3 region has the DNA TGTGCCAGCAGCCGCACTAATTTAGGCGCTTACGAAAAACTGTTTTTT.

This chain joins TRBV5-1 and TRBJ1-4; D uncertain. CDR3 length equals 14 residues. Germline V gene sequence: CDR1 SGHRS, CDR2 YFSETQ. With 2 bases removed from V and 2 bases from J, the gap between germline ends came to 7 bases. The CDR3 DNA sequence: TGCGCCAGCAGCTTAGGGAGTACTAATGAAAAACTGTTTTTT. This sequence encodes CASSLGSTNEKLFF. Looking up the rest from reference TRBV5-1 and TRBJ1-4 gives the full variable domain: KAGVTQTPRYLIKTRGQQVTLSCSPISGHRSVSWYQQTPGQGLQFLFEYFSETQRNKGNFPGRFSGRQFSNSRSEMNVSTLELGDSALYLCASSLGSTNEKLFFGSGTQLSVL.

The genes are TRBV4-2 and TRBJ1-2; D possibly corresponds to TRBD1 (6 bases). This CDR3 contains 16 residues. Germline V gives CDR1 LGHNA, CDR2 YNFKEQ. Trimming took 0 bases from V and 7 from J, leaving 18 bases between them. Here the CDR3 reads CASSQDVQGLGGGYTF. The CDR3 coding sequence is TGTGCCAGCAGCCAAGATGTACAGGGACTAGGCGGTGGCTACACCTTC.

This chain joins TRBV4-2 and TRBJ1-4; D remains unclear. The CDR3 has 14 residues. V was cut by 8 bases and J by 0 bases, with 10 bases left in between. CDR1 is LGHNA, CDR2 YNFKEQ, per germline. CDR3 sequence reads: CASAQPTTNEKLFF. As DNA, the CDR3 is TGTGCCAGCGCCCAACCCACAACTAATGAAAAACTGTTTTTT.

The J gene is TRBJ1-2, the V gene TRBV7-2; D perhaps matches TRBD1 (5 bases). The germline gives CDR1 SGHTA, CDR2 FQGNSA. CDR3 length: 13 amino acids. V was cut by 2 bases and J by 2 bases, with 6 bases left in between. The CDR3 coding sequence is TGTGCCAGCAGCTTAAAGGGGAACTATGGCTACACCTTC. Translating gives CASSLKGNYGYTF.

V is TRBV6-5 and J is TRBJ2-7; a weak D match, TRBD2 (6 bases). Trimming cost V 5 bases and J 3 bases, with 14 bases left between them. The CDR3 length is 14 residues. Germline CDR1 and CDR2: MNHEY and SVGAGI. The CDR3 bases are TGTGCCAGCAGTCTATTGCCGGGAGTCTACGAGCAGTACTTC. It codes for CASSLLPGVYEQYF.

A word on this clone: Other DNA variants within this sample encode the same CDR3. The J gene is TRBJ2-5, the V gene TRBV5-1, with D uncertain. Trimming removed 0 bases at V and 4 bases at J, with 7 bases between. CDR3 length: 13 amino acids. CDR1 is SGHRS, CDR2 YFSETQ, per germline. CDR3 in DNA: TGCGCCAGCAGCTTGGTGGTAGCAGAGACCCAGTACTTC. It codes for CASSLVVAETQYF.

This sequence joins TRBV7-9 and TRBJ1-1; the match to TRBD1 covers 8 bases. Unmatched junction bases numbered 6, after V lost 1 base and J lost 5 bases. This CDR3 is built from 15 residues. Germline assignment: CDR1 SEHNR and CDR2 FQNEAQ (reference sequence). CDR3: CASSLDRGLETEAFF. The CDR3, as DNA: TGTGCCAGCAGCTTAGACAGGGGGTTGGAAACTGAAGCTTTCTTT. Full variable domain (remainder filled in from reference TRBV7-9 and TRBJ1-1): DTGVSQNPRHKITKRGQNVTFRCDPISEHNRLYWYRQTLGQGPEFLTYFQNEAQLEKSRLLSDRFSAERPKGSFSTLEIQRTEQGDSAMYLCASSLDRGLETEAFFGQGTRLTVV.

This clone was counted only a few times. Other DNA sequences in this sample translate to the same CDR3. The CDR3 bases are TGTGCCAGCAGTTACTCAGGGGGACGCAATCAGCCCCAGCATTTT. Amino acid sequence: CASSYSGGRNQPQHF. The chain links TRBV6-2 or TRBV6-3 to TRBJ1-5; tentative D call: TRBD1 (6 bases). The V gene lost 0 bases and the J gene lost 2 bases, with 8 bases spanning the gap. Germline CDR1 and CDR2: MNHEY and SVGEGT. There are 15 residues in the CDR3.

CDR3 DNA sequence: TGTGCCAGCAGTTACTACTATAGCACCGGGGAGCTGTTTTTT. It is translated as CASSYYYSTGELFF. The chain has TRBV6-5 and TRBJ2-2; D is ambiguous. The CDR3 has 14 amino acids. Per the germline V gene, CDR1 is MNHEY and CDR2 is SVGAGI. Trimming left V 1 base short and J 4 bases short, with 7 bases between.

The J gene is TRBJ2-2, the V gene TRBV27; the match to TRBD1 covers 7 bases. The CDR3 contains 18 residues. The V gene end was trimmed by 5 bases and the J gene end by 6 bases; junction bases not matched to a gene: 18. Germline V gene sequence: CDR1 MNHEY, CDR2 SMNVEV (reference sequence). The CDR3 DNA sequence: TGTGCCAGCAGTCCAACTCCTCCTGACAGGGTCTCGCCCGGGGAGCTGTTTTTT. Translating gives CASSPTPPDRVSPGELFF.

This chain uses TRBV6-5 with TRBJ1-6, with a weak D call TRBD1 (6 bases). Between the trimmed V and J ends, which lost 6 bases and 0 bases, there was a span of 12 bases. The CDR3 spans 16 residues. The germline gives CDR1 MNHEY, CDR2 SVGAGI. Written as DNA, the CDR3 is TGTGCCAGCAGATACCAGGGGCCCTCCTATAATTCACCCCTCCACTTT. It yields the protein CASRYQGPSYNSPLHF.

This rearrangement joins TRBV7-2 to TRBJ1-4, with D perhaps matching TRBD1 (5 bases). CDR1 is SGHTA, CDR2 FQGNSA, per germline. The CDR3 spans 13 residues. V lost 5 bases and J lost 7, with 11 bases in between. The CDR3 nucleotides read TGTGCCAGCAGCCGAGACCAGGGTGAAAAACTGTTTTTT. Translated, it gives CASSRDQGEKLFF.

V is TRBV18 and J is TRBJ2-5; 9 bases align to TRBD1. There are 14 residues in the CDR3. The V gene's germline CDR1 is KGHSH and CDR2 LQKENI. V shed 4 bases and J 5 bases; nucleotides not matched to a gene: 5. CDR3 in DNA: TGTGCCAGCTCACTTAGGACAGGGGACGAGACCCAGTACTTC. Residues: CASSLRTGDETQYF.

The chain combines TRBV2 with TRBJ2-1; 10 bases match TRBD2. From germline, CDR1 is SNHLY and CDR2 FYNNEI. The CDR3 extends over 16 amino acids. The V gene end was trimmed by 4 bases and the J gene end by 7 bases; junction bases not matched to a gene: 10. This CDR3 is CASSATLAGAGNEQFF. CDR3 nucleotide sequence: TGTGCCAGCAGTGCCACTCTAGCGGGGGCTGGGAATGAGCAGTTCTTC.